This T cell receptor (beta chain) was captured in a study of shared clonotypes between healthy human individuals (dated by TCRdb to the early 2020s). Concerning the study at large: Three men and two women, aged 18 to 49 years, made up the cohort. To estimate repertoire size and how much clonotypes are shared between individuals, the study performed deep sequencing of blood TCR repertoires from a few healthy adults. Libraries were prepared and TCR repertoires were sequenced by different laboratories using diverse techniques, in order to increase sequencing depth and limit assay-specific biases. Per donor, three plates each were used for CD4 naive and CD4 memory, two for CD8 naive, and one for CD8 memory. Each donor's leukapheresis produced roughly between roughly 0.85 and 10 billion PBMCs. What the work shows at the level of the full study, not this receptor alone: Pairwise subsampling led to the expectation that sequencing depth would affect the degree of clonotype sharing among donors. Sampling was restricted to blood, and TCR repertoires in tissues likely differ from the TCR repertoires found in blood. The small number of donors limited the genetic and exposure-history diversity represented. Even with the large sequencing depth, rarefaction of the sorted-subset datasets indicated that sequencing was incomplete. Sharing across a handful of donors was observed for around 5% of naive CD4, over 3% of naive CD8, 2.3% of memory CD4, and about 0.38% of memory CD8 clonotypes. Naive subsets generally had larger estimated clonotype richness than memory subsets. Compared with non-shared clonotypes, clonotypes shared by all four sorted-subset donors had higher generation probabilities.

TCR CDR3 regions were amplified from genomic DNA by multiplex PCR using the deep immunoSEQ assay. For each cell subset, the extracted genomic DNA was distributed evenly across all wells of several immunoSEQ 96-well plates, and each plate served as one replicate. Each replicate PCR for sorted subsets received approximately 200 ng genomic DNA, equal to around 32,000 T cell genomes. Purified libraries were measured with a Qubit 3.0 fluorometer, size-checked on a Bioanalyzer 2100, and measured again with the KAPA Library Quantification kit. A separate single-read 150-cycle Illumina NextSeq 550 flow cell was used to sequence each immunoSEQ 96-well plate. In the original analysis: Because only junctional sequences without quality scores were contained in the immunoSEQ output, filtering matching that applied to full-length reads could not be performed. To assign V/J genes and CDR3, sequences were annotated using PyIR, a Python wrapper for IgBLAST v1.9, with IMGT germline references. Reads were filtered out if the reads had weak V/J assignments (E-value above 1e-6), no CDR3, stop codons, out-of-frame junctions, or ambiguous translated residues. A V3J clonotype was defined by an identical inferred V gene, J gene, and CDR3 amino acid sequence. Percentage overlap between repertoires was calculated by dividing the number of shared unique clonotypes by the size of the smaller repertoire. Repertoire richness was assessed with RTK rarefaction, the Chao1 estimator, and Recon v2.1 estimates of unobserved clonotypes. OLGA was used to compute generation probabilities for all TCRbeta clonotypes that the gDNA method yielded from a handful of donors. TCRdb carries this immuneACCESS record with in-frame sequences only. Its versions omit some clonotypes, under half of them owing to an unresolved V gene in the studies checked, with the rest unexplained. V and J calls and clone size are as listed in that table; D and trimming were resolved from the DNA. Within this sample are 650,000 to 800,000 clones, with roughly 72% of them counted one time only. Of the sample, more than 1.5% is held by the ten largest clones.

Comment on this clone: What antigen it recognizes has not been identified. Qualities for individual bases were not recorded, and no much larger clone is one base off.

Healthy HIV-negative adults with no recently reported acute infections or vaccinations were included as donors. Every donor was a Caucasian adult residing in Nashville, Tennessee, USA. CD4+ T cells were enriched by magnetic negative selection, after which naive cells were positively selected on CD45RA and the negative fraction was taken as the memory subset. Blood was obtained by leukapheresis, after which PBMCs were separated by Ficoll-Histopaque density gradient centrifugation and cryopreserved in liquid nitrogen vapor phase. Analytical flow cytometry was used to check the purity and quantity of each magnetically sorted T cell population. Genomic DNA was isolated from each sorted fraction and quantified by UV absorbance on a Nanodrop 2000c. Its CDR3 holds 13 amino acids, cysteine through phenylalanine. CDR3 DNA only is kept here, 39 bases in frame from base 1. The V and J ends are trimmed by 5 bases and 3 bases, leaving 12 bases between them. In the germline V gene, CDR1 corresponds to SGHRS and CDR2 to YFSETQ.

In this chain, TRBV5-1 is recombined with TRBJ2-7, with a tentative D gene TRBD1 over 7 matching bases. This TCR was recovered from a woman younger than 45 in good health. The sample taken for sequencing was memory CD4+ T cells sorted from blood. The cell subset or site label on this specimen signifies: CD45RA-negative fraction. CDR3 loop: CASRSGGGYEQYF. The DNA is TGCGCCAGCAGATCAGGGGGAGGCTACGAGCAGTACTTC.